Below are 21 T cell receptor beta chains sequenced from a single sample in a study of blood T cell repertoires in COVID-19. Measured with immunoSEQ multiplex PCR; TCRdb has only the in-frame clones, and not every one. Of roughly 50,000 clones listed, about 91% are singletons. The sequenced sample consisted of peripheral blood. The receptors derive from a woman aged 55-70 years with active COVID-19.

This clone occurred once. CDR3 in amino acids: CASSSANRRDAPPYF. The CDR3 DNA is TGTGCCAGCAGCTCGGCGAACAGGAGGGACGCACCGCCGTATTTT. This chain links TRBV7-8 with TRBJ2-3; the D gene is possibly TRBD2 (6 bases). With 4 bases removed from V and 14 bases from J, the gap between germline ends came to 25 bases. The CDR3 has 15 amino acids. Germline CDR1 SGHVS, CDR2 FQNEAQ.

The gene calls are TRBV6-1 and TRBJ1-1; TRBD1 matches 8 bases. The CDR3 extends over 16 amino acids. The V segment lost 4 bases and the J segment 4 bases; nucleotides outside the gene matches: 11. From germline, CDR1 is MNHNS and CDR2 SASEGT. Here the CDR3 reads CASSASPGQGGTEAFF. For the CDR3, the DNA is TGTGCCAGCAGTGCAAGCCCAGGACAGGGTGGCACTGAAGCTTTCTTT.

This clone has only one observation. The chain couples TRBV27 to TRBJ1-5; 7 positions match TRBD1. The CDR3 consists of 15 residues. The V and J ends lost 6 bases and 0 bases, in that order; junction bases with no gene match: 5. CDR1 MNHEY and CDR2 SMNVEV come from the germline V gene (reference sequence). CDR3 sequence: CASRQQGTSNQPQHF. As DNA, the CDR3 is TGTGCCAGCAGGCAACAGGGGACTAGCAATCAGCCCCAGCATTTT.

This clone was seen once. The rearrangement uses TRBV9 and TRBJ1-3; the D gene is possibly TRBD1 (5 bases). The CDR3 totals 16 residues. Germline V gene sequence: CDR1 SGDLS, CDR2 YYNGEE. V lost 0 bases, J lost 0 bases, and 10 bases lay in between. CDR3 amino acids: CASSVARGGSGNTIYF. For the CDR3, the DNA is TGTGCCAGCAGCGTAGCTCGGGGGGGCTCTGGAAACACCATATATTTT.

The V call is TRBV11-1, the J call TRBJ2-5; TRBD1 matches at 8 bases. Unmatched junction bases numbered 3, after V lost 5 bases and J lost 4 bases. The CDR3 runs 13 residues. CDR1 SGHAT and CDR2 FQDESV come from the germline V gene (reference sequence). The CDR3 spells CASSTGGRETQYF. The CDR3 DNA reads TGTGCCAGCAGCACAGGGGGACGAGAGACCCAGTACTTC. Full variable domain (remainder filled in from reference TRBV11-1 and TRBJ2-5): EAEVAQSPRYKITEKSQAVAFWCDPISGHATLYWYRQILGQGPELLVQFQDESVVDDSQLPKDRFSAERLKGVDSTLKIQPAELGDSAMYLCASSTGGRETQYFGPGTRLLVL.

V and J are TRBV27 and TRBJ1-4; D uncertain. Germline assignment: CDR1 MNHEY and CDR2 SMNVEV (reference sequence). This CDR3 has 15 residues. V was trimmed by 7 bases and J by 5 bases, leaving 17 bases between them. Here the CDR3 reads CASKNRGYLNEKLFF. CDR3 nucleotide sequence: TGTGCCAGCAAAAATCGGGGATACTTAAATGAAAAACTGTTTTTT.

The rearrangement links TRBV5-4 to TRBJ2-5; a weak D match, TRBD2 (7 bases). Germline loops: CDR1 SGHNT, CDR2 YYREEE (reference sequence). Trimming pared 3 bases from V and 2 bases from J, leaving 11 bases between. The CDR3 loop spans 14 amino acids. CDR3 sequence: CASSSGGDQETQYF. CDR3 coding DNA: TGTGCCAGCAGCTCGGGGGGCGATCAAGAGACCCAGTACTTC.

The chain carries TRBV7-9 and TRBJ1-2; no definite D call. The length of the CDR3 is 16 residues. Germline loops: CDR1 SEHNR, CDR2 FQNEAQ (reference sequence). Trimming left V 0 bases short and J 8 bases short, with 19 bases between. The CDR3 spells CASSLAESRNGGGYTF. For the CDR3, the DNA is TGTGCCAGCAGCTTAGCGGAGAGCCGCAACGGAGGGGGCTACACCTTC.

This clone was seen more than once but under ten times. The V call is TRBV6-1, the J call TRBJ1-1; 7 nucleotides line up with TRBD1. There are 16 residues in the CDR3. V gave up 4 bases and J gave up 1 base; unmatched junction bases: 9. Germline CDR1 and CDR2: MNHNS and SASEGT. As DNA, the CDR3 is TGTGCCAGCAGTGGGACAGGTAGCGCAAGGAACACTGAAGCTTTCTTT. Its protein product is CASSGTGSARNTEAFF.

This sequence joins TRBV4-1 and TRBJ1-3; D perhaps matches TRBD1 (6 bases). V was pared by 3 bases and J by 0 bases, with 21 bases between. Looked up from germline, CDR1 is MGHRA and CDR2 is YSYEKL. The CDR3 covers 19 residues. CDR3 in amino acids: CASSQGLYRDIASGNTIYF. DNA of the CDR3: TGCGCCAGCAGCCAGGGCTTATACCGGGACATCGCCTCTGGAAACACCATATATTTT.

The rearrangement links TRBV27 to TRBJ2-1; perhaps TRBD2 as D (5 bases). Germline values: CDR1 MNHEY, CDR2 SMNVEV (reference sequence). This CDR3 contains 15 residues. V lost 2 bases and J 4 bases, leaving 12 bases between the germline ends. The CDR3 bases are TGTGCCAGCAGTTTACGAATAGCGACTTACAATGAGCAGTTCTTC. Its protein is CASSLRIATYNEQFF.

The CDR3 region has the DNA TGTGCCAGCAGCCCCGGGGTCTCGGGCGGGGCCAACGTCCTGACTTTC. It encodes CASSPGVSGGANVLTF. This chain connects TRBV6-2 or TRBV6-3 to TRBJ2-6, with D possibly TRBD2 on 5 matching bases. There are 16 residues in the CDR3. V dropped 6 bases and J dropped 4 bases, with 16 bases sitting between them. Germline V gene data show CDR1 as MNHEY and CDR2 as SVGEGT.

J is TRBJ1-6 and V is TRBV6-6; possible D gene TRBD1, 6 bases. There are 13 residues in the CDR3. Trimming took off 4 bases at V and 9 bases at J, with 10 bases between the two ends. Germline loops: CDR1 MNHNY, CDR2 SVGAGI (reference sequence). The chain's CDR3 is CASSSAQGSPLHF. CDR3 nucleotide sequence: TGTGCCAGCAGTTCCGCACAGGGTTCACCCCTCCACTTT.

The chain recombines TRBV11-1 with TRBJ2-7, with 11 bases fitting TRBD1. The germline gives CDR1 SGHAT, CDR2 FQDESV (reference sequence). The CDR3 spans 16 residues. V lost 2 bases to trimming and J lost 0 bases; unmatched junction nucleotides: 3. The CDR3 sequence: CASSLYGQGASYEQYF. The CDR3 bases are TGTGCCAGCAGCTTATACGGACAGGGGGCCTCCTACGAGCAGTACTTC.

This chain connects TRBV9 to TRBJ1-4; D is uncertain. This CDR3 region has 15 residues. Germline CDR1 SGDLS, CDR2 YYNGEE. The germline V and J ends were trimmed by 0 bases and 8 bases, with 14 bases remaining between them. The CDR3 sequence: CASSVAGSGPEKLFF. The CDR3 DNA reads TGTGCCAGCAGCGTAGCGGGGTCAGGACCCGAAAAACTGTTTTTT.

V and J are TRBV3-1 (or the pseudogene TRBV3-2) and TRBJ2-7; possible D gene TRBD2, 6 bases. Per the germline V gene, CDR1 is LGHDT and CDR2 is YNNKEL (reference sequence). The CDR3 covers 14 residues. V was shortened by 4 bases and J by 6 bases, with 16 bases between the two germline ends. The CDR3 DNA is TGTGCCAGCAGCCTAGAGGGTAGCGGTAGCGAGCAGTACTTC. It codes for CASSLEGSGSEQYF.

The chain couples TRBV11-3 to TRBJ2-1; TRBD2 agrees at 9 bases. Germline lookup yields CDR1 SGHNT and CDR2 YENEEA. Trimming took 1 base from V and 5 from J; bases not matched to a gene: 9. The CDR3 length is 17 residues. The CDR3 loop reads CASSLGELAGPHNEQFF. CDR3 DNA: TGTGCCAGCAGCTTAGGGGAACTAGCGGGCCCCCACAATGAGCAGTTCTTC. The complete variable domain, with remaining parts taken from reference TRBV11-3 and TRBJ2-1, reads EAGVVQSPRYKIIEKKQPVAFWCNPISGHNTLYWYLQNLGQGPELLIRYENEEAVDDSQLPKDRFSAERLKGVDSTLKIQPAELGDSAVYLCASSLGELAGPHNEQFFGPGTRLTVL.

Only one count was recorded for this clone. The V and J genes are TRBV5-1 and TRBJ2-1, with D possibly matching TRBD2 (5 bases). The CDR3 is 14 amino acids. Trimming took 3 bases from V and 6 from J, leaving 13 bases between them. The germline CDR1 and CDR2 sequences are SGHRS and YFSETQ. This CDR3 reads CASSSQTGSNEQFF. Written as DNA, the CDR3 is TGCGCCAGCAGCTCCCAGACGGGATCCAATGAGCAGTTCTTC.

This chain links TRBV9 with TRBJ1-2; D is undetermined. There are 14 residues in the CDR3. The germline V and J ends were trimmed by 0 bases and 6 bases, with 12 bases remaining between them. CDR1 and CDR2 (germline): SGDLS, YYNGEE. CDR3 amino acids: CASSVVSSEDGYTF. CDR3 coding DNA: TGTGCCAGCAGCGTAGTTTCCAGTGAGGATGGCTACACCTTC.

The V and J genes are TRBV6-5 and TRBJ2-2; possibly TRBD2 for D (6 bases). The CDR3 has 13 amino acids. Trimming shortened V by 6 bases and J by 3 bases, and 8 bases separated the two germline ends. Looked up from germline, CDR1 is MNHEY and CDR2 is SVGAGI. In DNA, the CDR3 is TGTGCCAGCAGGGGGACTCACACCGGGGAGCTGTTTTTT. Translating it yields CASRGTHTGELFF.

This clone was detected only once. The V call is TRBV7-9, the J call TRBJ2-1, with TRBD2 matching 7 bases. The CDR3 runs to 15 residues. Trimming removed 6 bases from V and 0 bases from J; junction bases left unmatched: 5. Germline CDR1 reads SEHNR; CDR2 reads FQNEAQ (reference sequence). CDR3 residues: CASSPSGSSYNEQFF. CDR3 coding DNA: TGTGCCAGCAGTCCTAGCGGCAGCTCCTACAATGAGCAGTTCTTC.